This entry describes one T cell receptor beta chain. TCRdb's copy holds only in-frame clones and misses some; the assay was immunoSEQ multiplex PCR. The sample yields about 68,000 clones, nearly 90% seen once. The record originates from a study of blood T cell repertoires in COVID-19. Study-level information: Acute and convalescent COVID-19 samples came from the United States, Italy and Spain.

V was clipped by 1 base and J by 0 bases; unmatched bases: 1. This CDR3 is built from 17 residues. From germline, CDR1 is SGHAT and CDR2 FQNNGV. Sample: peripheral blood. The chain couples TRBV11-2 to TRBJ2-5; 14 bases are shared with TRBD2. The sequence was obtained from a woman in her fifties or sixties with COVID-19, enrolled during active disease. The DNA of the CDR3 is TGTGCCAGCAGCTTAGGACTAGCGGGAGGGTACCAAGAGACCCAGTACTTC. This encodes CASSLGLAGGYQETQYF.